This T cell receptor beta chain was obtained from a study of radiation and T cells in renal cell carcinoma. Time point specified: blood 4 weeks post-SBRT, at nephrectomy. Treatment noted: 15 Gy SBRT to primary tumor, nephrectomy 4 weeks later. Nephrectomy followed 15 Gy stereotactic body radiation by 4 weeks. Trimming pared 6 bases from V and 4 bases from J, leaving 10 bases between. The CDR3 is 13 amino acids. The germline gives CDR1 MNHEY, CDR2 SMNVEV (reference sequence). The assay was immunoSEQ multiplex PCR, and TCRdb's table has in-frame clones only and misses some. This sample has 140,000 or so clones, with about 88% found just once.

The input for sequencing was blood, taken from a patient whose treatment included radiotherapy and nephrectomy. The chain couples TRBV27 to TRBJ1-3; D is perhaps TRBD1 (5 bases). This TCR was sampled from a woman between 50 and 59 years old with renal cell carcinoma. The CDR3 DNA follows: TGTGCCAGCAGGCCCGGGGCGGGAAACACCATATATTTT. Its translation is CASRPGAGNTIYF.